This TCR beta chain was sequenced in a study of CD8+ T cells in alopecia areata. There are 15 residues in the CDR3. Germline lookup yields CDR1 SGDLS and CDR2 YYNGEE. Trimming took 0 bases from V and 0 from J, leaving 7 bases between them. Comment on this clone: Other DNA sequences in this sample translate to the same CDR3.

Sequencing relied on a cDNA template that was reverse transcribed from extracted RNA. Assay used: immunoSEQ multiplex PCR; TCRdb lists only in-frame clones, some missing. The repertoire holds some 200,000 clones, 43% seen once, with about 2.6% in the top ten. Treatment defined: oral pan-JAK inhibitor, 5-10 mg twice daily. The chain employs TRBV9 and TRBJ1-5, with D uncertain. This clonotype was obtained from a human donor with alopecia areata. The sample here was CD4+ T cells sorted from blood, taken at approximately week 36, from a patient treated with tofacitinib. The CDR3: CASSVGRDSNQPQHF. In DNA, the CDR3 is TGTGCCAGCAGCGTAGGTAGGGATAGCAATCAGCCCCAGCATTTT. The full variable domain, its missing parts supplied by reference TRBV9 and TRBJ1-5, is DSGVTQTPKHLITATGQRVTLRCSPRSGDLSVYWYQQSLDQGLQFLIQYYNGEERAKGNILERFSAQQFPDLHSELNLSSLELGDSALYFCASSVGRDSNQPQHFGDGTRLSIL.